A selection of T cell receptor beta chains follows, all from one sample in a study of T-cell memory formation after mild COVID-19. TCRdb processed the 5' RACE reads anew with MiXCR; each CDR3 protein has one entry. This table holds approximately 340,000 distinct CDR3 sequences, 15% to 20% found once. The sequencing input was PBMCs or a T cell subset sorted from them (not recorded which). The origin of the receptors is a man between 18 and 29 years old who had mild COVID-19 (a few samples of this study predate the infection). Cell type and time point are not known. CDR3s include the opening cysteine and the closing phenylalanine or tryptophan. The order of the fields is V gene, J gene, CDR3 protein.

>TRBV6-5|TRBJ2-5
CASSQGLAGGLETQYF
>TRBV2|TRBJ2-7
CASSTSRDRDNEQYF
>TRBV27|TRBJ1-4
CASSRTGVDEKLFF
>TRBV6-5|TRBJ2-7
CASTGVFELGYEQYF
>TRBV6-6|TRBJ2-5
CASSYSIGGGRETQYF
>TRBV15|TRBJ1-1
CATSILDRNTEAFF
>TRBV5-6|TRBJ2-3
CASSPTWGSGGRGTQYF
>TRBV6-5|TRBJ1-1
CASSPTRGTEAFF
>TRBV4-1|TRBJ2-1
CASSPRPSSSYNEQFF
>TRBV29-1|TRBJ2-5
CSVYTDLQETQYF
>TRBV3-1|TRBJ2-5
CASRRDRALQETQYF
>TRBV4-1|TRBJ2-1
CASSQEGGGWSYNEQFF
>TRBV25-1|TRBJ2-6
CASSEWADAGANVLTF
>TRBV20-1|TRBJ2-3
CSAPRGSNPSDTQYF
>TRBV18|TRBJ1-5
CASSPQEFSNQPQHF
>TRBV12-3/TRBV12-4|TRBJ1-1
CASSYTGTGGTEAFF
>TRBV5-1|TRBJ2-1
CASSSLTSGGAHEQFF
>TRBV27|TRBJ1-2
CASSKQGVGYTF
>TRBV7-6|TRBJ2-5
CASSPGGSLATQYF
>TRBV7-2|TRBJ1-2
CASSFGHNYGYTF
>TRBV7-9|TRBJ1-2
CASSFEGYRGYTF
>TRBV18|TRBJ2-5
CASRPSGGPQETQYF
>TRBV9|TRBJ2-3
CASSAGGAGGTDTQYF
>TRBV5-1|TRBJ1-1
CASSFLTGFGTEAFF
>TRBV14|TRBJ2-7
CASSHYPGQGKYEQYF
>TRBV5-1|TRBJ2-3
CASSPGVGRDSDTQYF
>TRBV18|TRBJ1-1
CASSPRTGFRNTEAFF
>TRBV7-2|TRBJ2-1
CASSAAGGSYNEQFF
>TRBV5-6|TRBJ2-2
CASSLVGGNTGELFF
>TRBV12-3/TRBV12-4|TRBJ1-4
CASSTIFPPGTLNEKLFF
>TRBV6-5|TRBJ2-1
CASSYSFGGAGLEQFF
>TRBV28|TRBJ1-2
CASSFPSLGLGYGYTF
>TRBV9|TRBJ2-3
CASSELAGVADTQYF
>TRBV18|TRBJ1-1
CASSHDHTEAFF
>TRBV6-1|TRBJ1-1
CASSEDPSGATEAFF
>TRBV2|TRBJ2-2
CASSNQGPNYGELFF
>TRBV9|TRBJ1-2
CASSVDQGRYGYTF
>TRBV7-8|TRBJ2-3
CASSLVVGDTQYF
>TRBV4-3|TRBJ2-3
CASSQGGRTDTQYF
>TRBV7-2|TRBJ2-3
CASSYRAGAGTDTQYF
>TRBV6-5|TRBJ1-5
CASRLRATGRPNQPQHF
>TRBV20-1|TRBJ2-1
CSAKGVREQFF
>TRBV7-2|TRBJ2-5
CASSLFSETQYF
>TRBV20-1|TRBJ2-7
CSARTGLAKYEQYF
>TRBV7-2|TRBJ1-5
CASSSQVSNQPQHF